These 19 T cell receptor beta chains were sequenced from one sample in a study of T cell repertoires in cytomegalovirus infection. TCRdb reprocessed the reads via MiXCR and lists one record per CDR3 protein. This table holds approximately 490,000 distinct CDR3 sequences, about 11% found once. The sample comprised PBMCs. The receptors derive from a human donor in good health (CMV status not recorded). Some clones in this sample may be carry-over from other donors' samples.

CDR3 sequence: CASSLPPGRIISPLHF. The CDR3 DNA sequence: TGTGCCAGCAGTTTACCCCCGGGACGAATAATTTCACCCCTCCACTTT. The chain is built from TRBV28 and TRBJ1-6; TRBD1 is a possible D gene (5 bases). Germline V gives CDR1 MDHEN, CDR2 SYDVKM. Trimming removed 2 bases at V and 9 bases at J, with 17 bases between. The CDR3 is 16 residues long. Combining the CDR3 with reference TRBV28 and TRBJ1-6 gives the whole variable domain DVKVTQSSRYLVKRTGEKVFLECVQDMDHENMFWYRQDPGLGLRLIYFSYDVKMKEKGDIPEGYSVSREKKERFSLILESASTNQTSMYLCASSLPPGRIISPLHFGNGTRLTVT.

This clonotype was seen ten or more times. The gene calls are TRBV11-2 and TRBJ1-1; 11 positions agree with TRBD1. The trim removed 5 bases at V and 4 bases at J, leaving 3 bases unmatched. Looked up from germline, CDR1 is SGHAT and CDR2 is FQNNGV. This CDR3 spans 14 amino acids. The DNA of the CDR3 is TGTGCCAGCAGCGTCGGGACAGGGGGCACTGAAGCTTTCTTT. Its translation is CASSVGTGGTEAFF. Full variable domain (rest looked up from reference TRBV11-2 and TRBJ1-1): EAGVAQSPRYKIIEKRQSVAFWCNPISGHATLYWYQQILGQGPKLLIQFQNNGVVDDSQLPKDRFSAERLKGVDSTLKIQPAKLEDSAVYLCASSVGTGGTEAFFGQGTRLTVV.

CDR3 loop: CAISDVPSGRGGGQETQYF. DNA for the CDR3: TGTGCCATCAGCGACGTTCCTAGCGGGAGGGGGGGGGGGCAAGAGACCCAGTACTTC. The chain uses TRBV10-3 and TRBJ2-5; 12 positions agree with TRBD2. After removal of 6 bases from V and 2 bases from J, the junction contained 16 bases not matched to a gene. This CDR3 region has 19 residues. The germline V gene encodes CDR1 ENHRY and CDR2 SYGVKD.

In this sample, this clonotype turned up many times. The rearrangement joins TRBV24-1 to TRBJ2-1, with D maybe TRBD1 (6 bases). CDR1 KGHDR and CDR2 SFDVKD come from the germline V gene. CDR3 length: 15 amino acids. The V end was cut by 0 bases, the J end by 3 bases, with 8 bases between. The CDR3 sequence: CATSDLGDNYNEQFF. DNA of the CDR3: TGTGCCACCAGTGATTTGGGGGACAACTACAATGAGCAGTTCTTC.

This clonotype was counted many times. The genes are TRBV6-1 and TRBJ1-5; D gene uncertain. Germline CDR1 and CDR2: MNHNS and SASEGT. The CDR3 sequence is 15 residues long. Trimming pared 4 bases from V and 2 bases from J, leaving 12 bases between. The CDR3 protein is CASSVVAGGNQPQHF. CDR3 sequence (DNA): TGTGCCAGCAGTGTGGTCGCAGGAGGCAATCAGCCCCAGCATTTT.

The chain is built from TRBV2 and TRBJ2-7; the D gene is possibly TRBD1 (5 bases). Trimming left V 6 bases short and J 4 bases short, with 10 bases between. The CDR3 loop spans 12 amino acids. Germline V gene sequence: CDR1 SNHLY, CDR2 FYNNEI. The CDR3 here is CASRPDSYEQYF. CDR3 DNA: TGTGCCAGCAGACCCGACAGTTACGAGCAGTACTTC. Full variable domain (rest looked up from reference TRBV2 and TRBJ2-7): EPEVTQTPSHQVTQMGQEVILRCVPISNHLYFYWYRQILGQKVEFLVSFYNNEISEKSEIFDDQFSVERPDGSNFTLKIRSTKLEDSAMYFCASRPDSYEQYFGPGTRLTVT.

This clonotype was seen more than once but under ten times. The rearrangement joins TRBV9 to TRBJ1-2, with a tentative D call TRBD1 (6 bases). This CDR3 comprises 13 residues. Germline V gene lookup returns CDR1 SGDLS and CDR2 YYNGEE. V gave up 7 bases and J gave up 3 bases, with 13 bases separating them. As DNA, the CDR3 is TGTGCCAGCGCCCCACAGGGTGACTATGGCTACACCTTC. It specifies CASAPQGDYGYTF. The full variable domain, completed using reference TRBV9 and TRBJ1-2, is DSGVTQTPKHLITATGQRVTLRCSPRSGDLSVYWYQQSLDQGLQFLIQYYNGEERAKGNILERFSAQQFPDLHSELNLSSLELGDSALYFCASAPQGDYGYTFGSGTRLTVV.

This clonotype has just one count. This could be a read error, since a much larger clone is one nucleotide away. The CDR3 ends on some other residue instead of the conserved phenylalanine or tryptophan, so this is likely a read error. This chain uses TRBV10-3 with TRBJ2-1; the match to TRBD2 covers 8 bases. The germline CDR1 and CDR2 sequences are ENHRY and SYGVKD. The CDR3 loop spans 19 amino acids. With V trimmed by 0 bases and J by 2 bases, 12 bases remained unmatched. This chain's CDR3 is CAISESTAVRGATYNEQFL. In DNA form, the CDR3 reads TGTGCCATCAGTGAGTCGACGGCCGTGCGGGGGGCAACCTACAATGAGCAGTTCCTC.

This clonotype appeared many times. The chain links TRBV7-6 to TRBJ2-7; D remains ambiguous. The CDR3 sequence is 12 residues long. The V end was cut by 4 bases, the J end by 5 bases, with 9 bases between. Germline assignment: CDR1 SGHVS and CDR2 FNYEAQ. The DNA of the CDR3 is TGTGCCAGCAGCTCCCCGGGCAACGAGCAGTACTTC. This translates into CASSSPGNEQYF.

This clonotype was seen many times. J is TRBJ1-6 and V is TRBV7-6, with 7 bases identical to TRBD1. This CDR3 region has 14 residues. Germline CDR1 SGHVS, CDR2 FNYEAQ. Trimming took 1 base from V and 9 from J; bases not matched to a gene: 3. The CDR3 DNA reads as TGTGCCAGCAGCTTAGAGGGGGCGGTTTCACCCCTCCACTTT. Its protein product is CASSLEGAVSPLHF.

The chain carries TRBV2 and TRBJ1-1, with TRBD1 matching 7 bases. This CDR3 has 13 residues. J was trimmed by 7 bases and V by 0 bases; bases with no gene match: 2. Germline V lookup: CDR1 SNHLY, CDR2 FYNNEI. The CDR3 sequence is CASSEARQGEAFF. DNA of the CDR3: TGTGCCAGCAGTGAAGCGCGACAGGGTGAAGCTTTCTTT.

This clonotype was seen ten or more times. The genes are TRBV28 and TRBJ2-1; 9 bases are shared with TRBD2. The CDR3 length is 16 residues. Germline-derived CDR1 and CDR2 are MDHEN and SYDVKM. Trimming cost V 6 bases and J 3 bases; bases outside gene matches: 9. The CDR3 DNA follows: TGTGCCAGCAGCCGTCCTTCGACTAGCGGCTACAATGAGCAGTTCTTC. Translation gives CASSRPSTSGYNEQFF. Variable domain in full (rest from reference TRBV28 and TRBJ2-1): DVKVTQSSRYLVKRTGEKVFLECVQDMDHENMFWYRQDPGLGLRLIYFSYDVKMKEKGDIPEGYSVSREKKERFSLILESASTNQTSMYLCASSRPSTSGYNEQFFGPGTRLTVL.

V is TRBV20-1 and J is TRBJ2-4; D tentatively fits TRBD1 or TRBD2 (5 bases each). Germline CDR1 is DFQATT and CDR2 is SNEGSKA (reference sequence). The CDR3 loop spans 17 amino acids. Deletions cut 5 bases from V and 0 bases from J, with 20 bases between. The CDR3 region is CSAGMRFGALAKNIQYF. DNA for the CDR3: TGCAGTGCTGGAATGCGGTTCGGGGCTCTAGCCAAAAACATTCAGTACTTC.

Many counts were recorded for this clonotype. Here the CDR3 DNA reads TGTGCCAGCAGTGAAGCGAGGGGCGGTGACACTGAAGCTTTCTTT. Translating it yields CASSEARGGDTEAFF. The chain recombines TRBV2 with TRBJ1-1; weak D call: TRBD1 (5 bases). Trimming pared 0 bases from V and 3 bases from J, leaving 11 bases between. The germline V gene has CDR1 SNHLY and CDR2 FYNNEI. The CDR3 is 15 residues long.

This clonotype was found many times. CDR3 DNA sequence: TGTGCCAGCGGGGGTCCCGTAACAACTGGGGGTCGGTCGGCTAGCGGGAGGAGGACCGGGGAGCTGTTTTTT. This translates into CASGGPVTTGGRSASGRRTGELFF. J is TRBJ2-2 and V is TRBV28, with 11 nucleotides matching TRBD2. The V segment lost 8 bases and the J segment 5 bases; nucleotides outside the gene matches: 34. There are 24 residues in the CDR3. Germline-derived CDR1 and CDR2 are MDHEN and SYDVKM. The full variable domain, in which reference TRBV28 and TRBJ2-2 provide the parts outside the CDR3, is DVKVTQSSRYLVKRTGEKVFLECVQDMDHENMFWYRQDPGLGLRLIYFSYDVKMKEKGDIPEGYSVSREKKERFSLILESASTNQTSMYLCASGGPVTTGGRSASGRRTGELFFGEGSRLTVL.

CDR3 in DNA: TGTGCCAGCATCTCAGGACAGGGAGGCGGTTGGAATGGCTACACCTTC. Protein sequence: CASISGQGGGWNGYTF. V and J are TRBV2 and TRBJ1-2; 8 bases fit TRBD1. This CDR3 contains 16 residues. V was pared by 7 bases and J by 6 bases, with 16 bases of the junction left unmatched. Germline loops: CDR1 SNHLY, CDR2 FYNNEI.

In this sample, this clonotype turned up many times. Germline is not matched at one junction end, which may reflect a read error. This chain connects TRBV7-6 to TRBJ2-7; the match to TRBD2 covers 10 bases. This CDR3 comprises 15 residues. Germline values: CDR1 SGHVS, CDR2 FNYEAQ. The CDR3 DNA reads TGTGCCAGCAGTTTAGAACTAGCGGGGTCTTACGAGCAGTACTTC. This sequence encodes CASSLELAGSYEQYF.

This clonotype was counted only a few times. V usage is TRBV15 and J usage is TRBJ1-5; D not certain. Germline values: CDR1 LNHNV, CDR2 YYDKDF (reference sequence). Trimming pared 5 bases from V and 7 bases from J, leaving 15 bases between. The CDR3 runs 14 residues. The CDR3 nucleotides read TGTGCCACCAGCCGCCAAAGGCAGGAACAGCCCCAGCATTTT. It codes for CATSRQRQEQPQHF.

This clonotype was picked up many times. The CDR3 spells CASSSDKGAETQYF. The DNA of the CDR3 is TGTGCCAGCAGTTCGGACAAAGGGGCGGAGACCCAGTACTTC. The chain employs TRBV28 and TRBJ2-5; tentative D call: TRBD1 (5 bases). V lost 4 bases and J 5 bases, leaving 14 bases between the germline ends. The CDR3 is 14 residues long. The germline gives CDR1 MDHEN, CDR2 SYDVKM.